This TCR beta chain is from a study of cytomegalovirus exposure and HLA in healthy donors. Study outcomes and limitations: As was reported, the classifier diagnosed cytomegalovirus status with high specificity and sensitivity.

Measured with immunoSEQ multiplex PCR; TCRdb has only the in-frame clones, and not every one. The profile covers 85,000 to 95,000 clones, with 96% appearing a single time and about 0.8% taken by the ten largest. Trimming cost V 3 bases and J 6 bases; bases outside gene matches: 7. The germline V gene encodes CDR1 MDHEN and CDR2 SYDVKM. This CDR3 has 14 amino acids. With respect to this clone: Antigen unknown.

Separate from the approximately 720-subject first cohort was the approximately 110-subject validation cohort, to which the donors belonged. Material: PBMCs. The receptor's source is a man between 18 and 29 years old in good health and CMV-seronegative. This chain connects TRBV28 to TRBJ2-7, with 8 positions matching TRBD1. The CDR3, as DNA: TGTGCCAGCAGTTTGGACAGGGAGGACGTCGAGCAGTACTTC. Translation gives CASSLDREDVEQYF.